What follows are 11 T cell receptor beta chains derived from one specimen sequenced in a study of T cells in Graves' hyperthyroidism and ophthalmopathy. Amplification yielded TCR beta CDR3 regions, with RNA transcripts as the source. The study used the HTBI primer set for a first-round RT-PCR of the TCR CDR3. MiXCR, applied by TCRdb to the multiplex PCR reads, yields one record per CDR3 protein. The sample lists hundreds of thousands of distinct CDR3 sequences; about 38% were seen once. Source material: blood. The receptors here all came from a young man with Graves' hyperthyroidism.

This clonotype was counted a few times. The V gene is TRBV7-2, the J gene TRBJ2-7; TRBD1 is a possible D gene (6 bases). The germline V gene has CDR1 SGHTA and CDR2 FQGNSA. The CDR3 sequence is 15 residues long. V dropped 3 bases and J dropped 2 bases, with 14 bases sitting between them. The CDR3 nucleotides are TGTGCCAGCAGCTTGACCAGACAGGCTACCTACGAGCAGTACTTC. Its translation: CASSLTRQATYEQYF.

The chain employs TRBV10-3 and TRBJ2-5, with a tentative D call TRBD2 (6 bases). This CDR3 is built from 15 residues. With 8 bases removed from V and 7 bases from J, the gap between germline ends came to 23 bases. From germline, CDR1 is ENHRY and CDR2 SYGVKD. CDR3 sequence reads: CAIAGPVKGRGTQYF. The CDR3 DNA follows: TGTGCCATCGCGGGACCGGTAAAGGGTAGGGGGACCCAGTACTTC.

At least ten counts were recorded for this clonotype. This chain uses TRBV10-3 with TRBJ1-5; possibly TRBD1 for D (5 bases). Germline CDR1 reads ENHRY; CDR2 reads SYGVKD. V was shortened by 2 bases and J by 7 bases, with 6 bases between the two germline ends. CDR3 size: 12 residues. CDR3 DNA: TGTGCCATCAGTGAGAAGGGGCAGCCCCAGCATTTT. Protein: CAISEKGQPQHF.

The chain links TRBV7-2 to TRBJ2-7, with 7 bases matching TRBD2. Germline lookup yields CDR1 SGHTA and CDR2 FQGNSA. Trimming removed 3 bases from V and 2 bases from J; junction bases left unmatched: 4. The CDR3 has 14 amino acids. The CDR3 here is CASSFFGRTYEQYF. CDR3 nucleotides: TGTGCCAGCAGCTTCTTCGGGAGGACCTACGAGCAGTACTTC.

The chain recombines TRBV19 with TRBJ2-2, with D tentatively TRBD2 (5 bases). The V end lost 1 base, the J end lost 3 bases, and 6 bases lay between the germline ends. The CDR3 contains 14 residues. Germline lookup yields CDR1 LNHDA and CDR2 SQIVND (reference sequence). DNA of the CDR3: TGTGCCAGTAGTATAGGGGAGTACACCGGGGAGCTGTTTTTT. Its translation is CASSIGEYTGELFF. The whole variable domain, remainder taken from reference TRBV19 and TRBJ2-2, is DGGITQSPKYLFRKEGQNVTLSCEQNLNHDAMYWYRQDPGQGLRLIYYSQIVNDFQKGDIAEGYSVSREKKESFPLTVTSAQKNPTAFYLCASSIGEYTGELFFGEGSRLTVL.

There are a few counts of this clonotype. The rearrangement links TRBV7-9 to TRBJ1-1; D unclear. The CDR3 runs to 13 residues. The germline CDR1 and CDR2 sequences are SEHNR and FQNEAQ (reference sequence). Trimming removed 6 bases at V and 1 base at J, with 9 bases between. The CDR3 DNA follows: TGTGCCAGCAGGTTCAACAGGAACACTGAAGCTTTCTTT. Translation gives CASRFNRNTEAFF.

A word on this clonotype: This sequence may be a read error, since a much larger clone differs from it by one base. V and J are TRBV5-4 and TRBJ2-7, with D hard to call. This CDR3 spans 13 amino acids. The germline V gene encodes CDR1 SGHNT and CDR2 YYREEE (reference sequence). With 3 bases removed from V and 3 bases from J, the gap between germline ends came to 10 bases. CDR3 bases: TGTGCCAGCAGCTCCCCAGGCAACTACGAGCAGTACTTC. Translated, it gives CASSSPGNYEQYF.

This clonotype has ten or more counts. V gene TRBV7-8 combines with J gene TRBJ1-3, with D hard to call. Trimming removed 6 bases at V and 3 bases at J, with 9 bases between. Germline CDR1 SGHVS, CDR2 FQNEAQ. The CDR3 runs to 13 residues. The CDR3 loop reads CASREEVGNTIYF. The CDR3 region has the DNA TGTGCCAGCAGGGAAGAAGTTGGAAACACCATATATTTT.

A remark on this clonotype: One junction end does not reproduce the germline sequence, and a read error may be involved. The V gene is TRBV29-1, the J gene TRBJ2-7; D unclear. This CDR3 contains 8 residues. Looked up from germline, CDR1 is SQVTM and CDR2 is ANQGSEA. CDR3 loop: CSVEDKGF. The DNA of the CDR3 is TGCAGCGTTGAAGATAAAGGTTTC.

V is TRBV6-5 and J is TRBJ2-5, with D unresolved. Germline-derived CDR1 and CDR2 are MNHEY and SVGAGI. This CDR3 is built from 13 residues. With 6 bases removed from V and 5 bases from J, the gap between germline ends came to 13 bases. Here the CDR3 DNA reads TGTGCCAGCAGATTACAGATTCCGGAGACCCAGTACTTC. As protein: CASRLQIPETQYF.

The table lists this clonotype with many counts. The chain has TRBV11-2 and TRBJ1-2, with 12 bases aligning to TRBD1. Germline V gives CDR1 SGHAT, CDR2 FQNNGV. This CDR3 has 14 residues. V was clipped by 5 bases and J by 4 bases; unmatched bases: 2. CDR3: CASSGTGGGYGYTF. For the CDR3, the DNA is TGTGCCAGCAGCGGGACAGGGGGCGGCTATGGCTACACCTTC.